These 2 T cell receptor beta chains were all obtained from the same sample, sequenced in a study of blood T cells in healthy people across ages (dated by TCRdb to 2013 to 2016). The protocol used for the library was 5' RACE. Sequencing used an Illumina HiSeq 2500. The second PCR ran for about 6 to 12 cycles and used a J-beta primer mix along with a sample-barcoded 5' primer. TCRdb reprocessed the public reads (quality trimming at Q25 with fastp, clone calling with MiXCR) and kept in-frame beta chains. Rows are combined by CDR3 protein, so each entry shows the most common genes and DNA. The sample table lists about 1.6 million distinct CDR3 sequences, roughly 30% of them with a count of one. The leading ten clones occupy about 11% of the sample. The sequencing input was blood. The receptors here all came from a woman aged 25 to 39 in good health.

V and J are TRBV9 and TRBJ2-5, with D possibly matching TRBD2 (6 bases). V lost 0 bases and J lost 5, with 26 bases in between. CDR1 is SGDLS, CDR2 YYNGEE, per germline. This CDR3 spans 19 amino acids. CDR3 region: CASSVGGGESNFLYETQYF. In DNA, the CDR3 is TGTGCCAGCAGCGTAGGAGGAGGGGAATCGAATTTCCTATACGAGACCCAGTACTTC.

The chain couples TRBV6-1 to TRBJ1-5; D gene unclear. V lost 8 bases and J lost 4, with 12 bases in between. The CDR3 spans 13 residues. CDR1 is MNHNS and CDR2 is SASEGT in the germline V gene. The CDR3 loop is CASEESRNQPQHF. The CDR3 nucleotides read TGTGCCAGCGAAGAGAGTAGGAATCAGCCCCAGCATTTT.